The 7 T cell receptor beta chains listed next were all sequenced from one sample in a study of CD8 T cells in ankylosing spondylitis. TCRdb independently ran MiXCR on the 5' RACE reads; one entry per CDR3 protein. The sample yields about 220,000 distinct CDR3 sequences, roughly a tenth seen once. The sample taken for sequencing was blood, either unsorted or a sorted T cell fraction (not recorded which). The receptors here all came from a male donor with ankylosing spondylitis or in good health (not recorded which).

About this clonotype itself: Compared with germline, one end of the junction differs, possibly owing to a read error. The J gene is TRBJ2-7, the V gene TRBV7-9, with 9 bases lining up with TRBD2. The CDR3 consists of 14 residues. Germline CDR1 and CDR2: SEHNR and FQNEAQ (reference sequence). The CDR3 bases are TGTGCCAGCAGCTATAGCGGGGGTTCCTACGAGCAGTCCTTC. Amino acids: CASSYSGGSYEQSF.

This clonotype was detected a few times. J is TRBJ1-3 and V is TRBV7-2; D possibly corresponds to TRBD1 (5 bases). CDR3 length: 16 amino acids. In germline, CDR1 is SGHTA, CDR2 FQGNSA. Between the trimmed V and J ends, which lost 0 bases and 0 bases, there was a span of 9 bases. The CDR3 DNA reads as TGTGCCAGCAGCTTAGCGCGGCAGGGCTCTGGAAACACCATATATTTT. Protein product: CASSLARQGSGNTIYF. Variable domain in full (rest from reference TRBV7-2 and TRBJ1-3): GAGVSQSPSNKVTEKGKDVELRCDPISGHTALYWYRQSLGQGLEFLIYFQGNSAPDKSGLPSDRFSAERTGGSVSTLTIQRTQQEDSAVYLCASSLARQGSGNTIYFGEGSWLTVV.

With respect to this clonotype: The germline gene is not matched at one end of the junction; a read error may be the cause. This chain links TRBV5-1 with TRBJ1-2, with 11 bases aligning to TRBD1. The CDR3 totals 14 residues. Germline CDR1 is SGHRS and CDR2 is YFSETQ. In DNA, the CDR3 is TGCGCCAGCAGCAGCGGGGACAGGGGGGGAAGCTACCCCTTC. It specifies CASSSGDRGGSYPF.

The table lists this clonotype with many counts. The chain joins TRBV5-1 to TRBJ2-1, with TRBD1 matching over 11 bases. The J segment lost 6 bases and the V segment lost 2 bases, leaving 4 bases of the junction unmatched. The CDR3 runs to 15 residues. Per the germline V gene, CDR1 is SGHRS and CDR2 is YFSETQ. This CDR3 is CASSFGQGAFNEQFF. CDR3 sequence (DNA): TGCGCCAGCAGCTTCGGACAGGGGGCTTTCAATGAGCAGTTCTTC.

This clonotype has a handful of counts. The chain carries TRBV25-1 and TRBJ2-5, with TRBD1 as a possible D gene (6 bases). This CDR3 is 15 amino acids long. V lost 5 bases to trimming and J lost 1 base, with 14 bases between them. CDR1 is MGHDK and CDR2 is SYGVNS in the germline V gene. CDR3 amino acids: CASSPPKGGQETQYF. In DNA form, the CDR3 reads TGTGCCAGCAGTCCTCCAAAAGGGGGCCAAGAGACCCAGTACTTC.

About this clonotype: A much larger clone differs by one base, so this may be a read error. J is TRBJ1-1 and V is TRBV21-1. TRBV21-1 constitutes a pseudogene. The CDR3 sequence is 12 residues long. The chain's CDR3 is CAISKWAREAFF. CDR3 coding DNA: TGTGCCATCAGCAAATGGGCCCGTGAAGCTTTCTTT.

This clonotype appeared many times. The chain links TRBV5-1 to TRBJ1-2; 7 bases are shared with TRBD1. CDR1 and CDR2 (germline): SGHRS, YFSETQ. The V segment lost 4 bases and the J segment 5 bases; nucleotides outside the gene matches: 8. This CDR3 spans 14 amino acids. In DNA form, the CDR3 reads TGCGCCAGCAGCACCGGGACAGCACTTTATGGCTACACCTTC. Its translation is CASSTGTALYGYTF. Based on the CDR3 plus reference TRBV5-1 and TRBJ1-2, the full variable domain is KAGVTQTPRYLIKTRGQQVTLSCSPISGHRSVSWYQQTPGQGLQFLFEYFSETQRNKGNFPGRFSGRQFSNSRSEMNVSTLELGDSALYLCASSTGTALYGYTFGSGTRLTVV.